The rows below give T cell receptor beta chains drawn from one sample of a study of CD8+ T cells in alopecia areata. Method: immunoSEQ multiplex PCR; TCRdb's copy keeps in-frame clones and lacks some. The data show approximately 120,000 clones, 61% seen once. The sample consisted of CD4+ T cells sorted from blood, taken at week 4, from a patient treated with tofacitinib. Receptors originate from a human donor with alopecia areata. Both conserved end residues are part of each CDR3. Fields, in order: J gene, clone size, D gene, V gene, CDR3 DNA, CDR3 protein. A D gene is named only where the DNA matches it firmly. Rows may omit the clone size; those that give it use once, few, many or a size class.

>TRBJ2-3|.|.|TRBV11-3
TGTGCCAGCAGCCTACGGACGGGCACAGATACGCAGTATTTT
CASSLRTGTDTQYF
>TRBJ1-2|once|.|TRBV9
TGTGCCAGCAGCGCGGACTGGACTGGCACCTATGGCTACACCTTC
CASSADWTGTYGYTF
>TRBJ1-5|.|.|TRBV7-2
TGTGCCAGCAGCTTAAATTCGCAGCCCCAGCATTTT
CASSLNSQPQHF
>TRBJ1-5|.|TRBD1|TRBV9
TGTGCCAGCAGCCCGGGACAGGGGGCAGGGAATCAGCCCCAGCATTTT
CASSPGQGAGNQPQHF
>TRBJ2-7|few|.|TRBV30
TGTGCCTGTGCTGGCCTCTACGAGCAGTACTTC
CACAGLYEQYF
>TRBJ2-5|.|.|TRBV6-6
TGTGCCAGCAGTGGTCAAGGGGAGACCCAGTACTTC
CASSGQGETQYF
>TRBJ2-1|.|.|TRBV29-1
TGCAGCGTTGAGCGCGGGTTCGCCTACAATGAGCAGTTCTTC
CSVERGFAYNEQFF
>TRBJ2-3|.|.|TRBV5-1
TGCGCCAGCAGCTTCGACAGCACAGATACGCAGTATTTT
CASSFDSTDTQYF
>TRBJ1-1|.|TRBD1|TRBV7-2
TGTGCCAGCAGCTTGGACAGGGGGAGGACTGAAGCTTTCTTT
CASSLDRGRTEAFF
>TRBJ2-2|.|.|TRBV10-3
TGTGCCAGCAAACAGGGTCCGGAAACCGGGGAGCTGTTTTTT
CASKQGPETGELFF
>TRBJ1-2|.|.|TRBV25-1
TGTGCCAGCAGCTCCCCCGAGGGAGGGAGGAACTATGGCTACACCTTC
CASSSPEGGRNYGYTF
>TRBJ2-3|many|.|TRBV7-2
TGTGCCAGCAGCTTAGCTCGCACAGATACGCAGTATTTT
CASSLARTDTQYF
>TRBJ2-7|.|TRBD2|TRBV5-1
TGCGCCAGCAGCTTCGGGACTAGCGGGGGTGGCGCCTACGAGCAGTACTTC
CASSFGTSGGGAYEQYF
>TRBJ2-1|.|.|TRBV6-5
TGTGCCAGCAGTAGGGGAAGGAATGAGCAGTTCTTC
CASSRGRNEQFF
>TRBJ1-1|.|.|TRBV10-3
TGTGCCATCAGTGAGTACAGGGACACTGAAGCTTTCTTT
CAISEYRDTEAFF
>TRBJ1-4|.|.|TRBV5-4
TGTGCCAGCAGCTTGGACAGCCATAATGAAAAACTGTTTTTT
CASSLDSHNEKLFF
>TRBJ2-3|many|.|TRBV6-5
TGTGCCAGCAGGTCCCGAGTAGGCACAGATACGCAGTATTTT
CASRSRVGTDTQYF